These 16 T cell receptor beta chains originate from one sample sequenced in a study of shared clonotypes between healthy human individuals. Using immunoSEQ multiplex PCR, the repertoire was profiled, and TCRdb retains in-frame clones only, with some absent. The sample consists of hundreds of thousands of clones, around 73% of them appearing once. Sequencing used memory CD4+ T cells sorted from blood. Specified subset: CD45RA-negative fraction. The receptors derive from a woman aged 25 to 39 in good health.

The V call is TRBV25-1, the J call TRBJ1-1; maybe TRBD1 (5 bases). V was trimmed by 4 bases and J by 1 base, leaving 10 bases between them. This CDR3 comprises 14 residues. Per the germline V gene, CDR1 is MGHDK and CDR2 is SYGVNS. The CDR3 is CASSGAQANTEAFF. DNA for the CDR3: TGTGCCAGCAGTGGGGCACAGGCGAACACTGAAGCTTTCTTT. The complete variable domain, with remaining parts taken from reference TRBV25-1 and TRBJ1-1, reads EADIYQTPRYLVIGTGKKITLECSQTMGHDKMYWYQQDPGMELHLIHYSYGVNSTEKGDLSSESTVSRIRTEHFPLTLESARPSHTSQYLCASSGAQANTEAFFGQGTRLTVV.

This clone was recorded many times. The rearrangement links TRBV11-2 to TRBJ2-3, with 8 bases aligning to TRBD2. There are 18 residues in the CDR3. CDR1 and CDR2 (germline): SGHAT, FQNNGV. V was clipped by 1 base and J by 0 bases; unmatched bases: 9. The CDR3 region is CASSLGGAGAKSTDTQYF. The CDR3 coding sequence is TGTGCCAGCAGCTTAGGGGGAGCGGGAGCCAAAAGCACAGATACGCAGTATTTT.

This chain connects TRBV5-4 to TRBJ1-5; D unclear. The CDR3 covers 14 residues. V dropped 0 bases and J dropped 3 bases, with 7 bases sitting between them. CDR1 and CDR2 (germline): SGHNT, YYREEE (reference sequence). As DNA, the CDR3 is TGTGCCAGCAGCTTGGGGGGAGTCAATCAGCCCCAGCATTTT. It yields the protein CASSLGGVNQPQHF.

The V call is TRBV28, the J call TRBJ2-5; 7 bases fit TRBD1. CDR3 length: 14 residues. Losses at the gene ends were 2 bases for V and 5 bases for J; bases not matched to a gene: 5. From germline, CDR1 is MDHEN and CDR2 SYDVKM. The DNA of the CDR3 is TGTGCCAGCAGTTTACGCGACAGGGATGAGACCCAGTACTTC. This codes for CASSLRDRDETQYF.

As DNA, the CDR3 is TGTGCCAGCAGCTTAGGAGGCCGAAAAGAGACCCAGTACTTC. This encodes CASSLGGRKETQYF. The chain is built from TRBV11-2 and TRBJ2-5; D uncertain. The CDR3 has 14 amino acids. Deletions cut 1 base from V and 3 bases from J, with 9 bases between. Germline V CDR1 and CDR2: SGHAT, FQNNGV.

About this clone itself: This specimen includes other DNA sequences encoding the same CDR3. The chain employs TRBV5-1 and TRBJ1-1; D gene unclear. Germline CDR1 is SGHRS and CDR2 is YFSETQ. This CDR3 spans 12 amino acids. Trimming took off 2 bases at V and 2 bases at J, with 4 bases between the two ends. The CDR3 loop reads CASSFGNTEAFF. The CDR3, as DNA: TGCGCCAGCAGCTTTGGTAACACTGAAGCTTTCTTT.

This chain links TRBV19 with TRBJ2-1, with D possibly matching TRBD2 (5 bases). There are 14 residues in the CDR3. From germline, CDR1 is LNHDA and CDR2 SQIVND (reference sequence). V lost 4 bases, J lost 5 bases, and 12 bases lay in between. CDR3 in amino acids: CASSTAGQNNEQFF. The CDR3 DNA reads TGTGCCAGTAGTACCGCGGGTCAAAACAATGAGCAGTTCTTC.

This clone was seen repeatedly, ten times or more. This chain links TRBV6-6 with TRBJ2-1; 7 bases agree with TRBD2. This CDR3 is 15 amino acids long. CDR1 is MNHNY, CDR2 SVGAGI, per germline (reference sequence). Losses at the gene ends were 6 bases for V and 0 bases for J; bases not matched to a gene: 5. The DNA for the CDR3 is TGTGCCAGCAGGTCCCTAGCGGACTCCTACAATGAGCAGTTCTTC. Its protein product is CASRSLADSYNEQFF.

The V call is TRBV9, the J call TRBJ1-4, with a weak D call TRBD1 (5 bases). CDR1 is SGDLS, CDR2 YYNGEE, per germline. Deletions cut 4 bases from V and 10 bases from J, with 20 bases between. The CDR3 loop spans 15 amino acids. CDR3 sequence: CASSPAGHHSGKLFF. The CDR3 region has the DNA TGTGCCAGCAGCCCAGCAGGACACCACTCCGGAAAACTGTTTTTT.

The V and J genes are TRBV28 and TRBJ2-7; the match to TRBD1 covers 7 bases. CDR1 is MDHEN, CDR2 SYDVKM, per germline. The CDR3 totals 14 residues. The junction had 10 bases not matched to a gene; V was cut back by 6 bases and J by 5 bases. CDR3 sequence: CASRTGPNPDEQYF. Written as DNA, the CDR3 is TGTGCCAGCAGGACAGGGCCCAATCCGGACGAGCAGTACTTC.

Comment on this clone: Other nucleotide sequences in the sample specify the same CDR3. V gene TRBV6-5 combines with J gene TRBJ1-1, with 7 positions matching TRBD1. V lost 2 bases to trimming and J lost 4 bases; unmatched junction nucleotides: 1. In germline, CDR1 is MNHEY, CDR2 SVGAGI. The CDR3 has 13 residues. The CDR3 sequence: CASSYQGGTEAFF. The DNA of the CDR3 is TGTGCCAGCAGTTACCAGGGGGGCACTGAAGCTTTCTTT.

The genes are TRBV2 and TRBJ2-3, with TRBD2 matching 7 bases. The CDR3 loop spans 15 amino acids. The V gene's germline CDR1 is SNHLY and CDR2 FYNNEI. Unmatched junction bases numbered 8, after V lost 6 bases and J lost 2 bases. The CDR3 here is CASSVRGLPTDTQYF. Written as DNA, the CDR3 is TGTGCCAGCAGCGTTAGGGGACTACCCACAGATACGCAGTATTTT.

The chain has TRBV10-3 and TRBJ2-1, with 10 bases aligning to TRBD1. Germline lookup yields CDR1 ENHRY and CDR2 SYGVKD. The CDR3 runs to 14 residues. V was clipped by 8 bases and J by 3 bases; unmatched bases: 4. CDR3 DNA sequence: TGTGCCATCTCGACAGGGGGCGGCTACAATGAGCAGTTCTTC. Translated, it gives CAISTGGGYNEQFF.

The table lists this clone with a few counts. J is TRBJ1-2 and V is TRBV2; no clear D gene. V was trimmed by 5 bases and J by 0 bases, leaving 16 bases between them. This CDR3 has 16 amino acids. Germline V lookup: CDR1 SNHLY, CDR2 FYNNEI. The CDR3 protein is CASSSRVSGANYGYTF. In nucleotides, the CDR3 is TGTGCCAGCAGTTCAAGGGTATCGGGTGCTAACTATGGCTACACCTTC.

This clone was observed a few times. The chain combines TRBV5-1 with TRBJ2-7, with TRBD1 identical over 7 bases. Unmatched junction bases numbered 15, after V lost 4 bases and J lost 5 bases. The CDR3 is made up of 16 amino acids. Per the germline V gene, CDR1 is SGHRS and CDR2 is YFSETQ. The chain's CDR3 is CASSHLRDSRHDEQYF. In DNA, the CDR3 is TGCGCCAGCAGCCACCTTAGGGACAGTCGACATGACGAGCAGTACTTC. Full variable domain (missing parts from reference TRBV5-1 and TRBJ2-7): KAGVTQTPRYLIKTRGQQVTLSCSPISGHRSVSWYQQTPGQGLQFLFEYFSETQRNKGNFPGRFSGRQFSNSRSEMNVSTLELGDSALYLCASSHLRDSRHDEQYFGPGTRLTVT.

This clone was recorded at least ten times. V is TRBV7-2 and J is TRBJ1-5; the D gene is possibly TRBD1 (6 bases). CDR1 and CDR2 (germline): SGHTA, FQGNSA. V lost 5 bases to trimming and J lost 6 bases, with 23 bases between them. This CDR3 spans 17 amino acids. CDR3 in DNA: TGTGCCAGCAGCATAGGCCTTAGAGGGGGGAGAGGTCAGCCCCAGCATTTT. Its translation: CASSIGLRGGRGQPQHF.